The TCR beta chain described here comes from a study of PD-L1 blockade in urothelial cancer. In the study overall: Once treatment had started, blood was analyzed at 3 weeks (second dose) and again at 6 weeks.

A few counts support this clone. Generated by immunoSEQ multiplex PCR, the TCRdb table keeps only in-frame clones and is missing some. The repertoire holds tens of thousands of clones, roughly 87% seen once, with 3.5% in the top ten. This receptor was obtained from a man in his 70s with urothelial cancer. Sequencing was performed on PBMCs, taken around atezolizumab (anti-PD-L1) treatment.

In DNA, the CDR3 is TGTGCCAGCAGTTACTCTGGCGGTAACAATGAGCAGTTCTTC. This codes for CASSYSGGNNEQFF. V and J are TRBV6-5 and TRBJ2-1; D remains ambiguous. Germline lookup yields CDR1 MNHEY and CDR2 SVGAGI. The CDR3 runs 14 residues. V was cut by 0 bases and J by 5 bases, with 8 bases left in between.